One sample yielded the 20 T cell receptor beta chains listed below, sequenced in a study of control samples from healthy donors and cancer patients. The protocol was immunoSEQ multiplex PCR, while the TCRdb copy is restricted to in-frame clones and leaves out a portion. The table shows more than 95,000 clones, with approximately 93% occurring only once. The sequencing input was blood. These receptors all come from a man aged 18 to 29 in good health.

V is TRBV19 and J is TRBJ1-2, with a possible D match to TRBD1 (5 bases). Germline CDR1 and CDR2: LNHDA and SQIVND (reference sequence). The ends were cut back, 3 bases at V and 4 bases at J, with 12 bases in the middle. The CDR3 covers 14 residues. The CDR3 nucleotides read TGTGCCAGTAGTATGATCAAGGGACCCTATGGCTACACCTTC. Amino acid sequence: CASSMIKGPYGYTF. Full variable domain (outside the CDR3, taken from reference TRBV19 and TRBJ1-2): DGGITQSPKYLFRKEGQNVTLSCEQNLNHDAMYWYRQDPGQGLRLIYYSQIVNDFQKGDIAEGYSVSREKKESFPLTVTSAQKNPTAFYLCASSMIKGPYGYTFGSGTRLTVV.

This clone turned up a few times. The chain combines TRBV5-1 with TRBJ1-1; TRBD1 agrees at 7 bases. This CDR3 region has 13 residues. Germline V CDR1 and CDR2: SGHRS, YFSETQ. Losses at the gene ends were 7 bases for V and 6 bases for J; bases not matched to a gene: 9. This CDR3 reads CASGIGTVPEAFF. The CDR3 coding sequence is TGCGCCAGCGGCATAGGGACAGTCCCTGAAGCTTTCTTT.

CDR3 nucleotides: TGTGCCAGTAGGCTTCCCAAAAGCGCTGAAGCTTTCTTT. Its protein is CASRLPKSAEAFF. The chain combines TRBV19 with TRBJ1-1, with D unclear. The V end was cut by 6 bases, the J end by 6 bases, with 14 bases between. CDR1 is LNHDA and CDR2 is SQIVND in the germline V gene (reference sequence). This CDR3 comprises 13 residues.

The V call is TRBV29-1, the J call TRBJ1-6, with TRBD1 as a possible D gene (5 bases). CDR1 SQVTM and CDR2 ANQGSEA come from the germline V gene. Trimming left V 3 bases short and J 5 bases short, with 17 bases between. The CDR3 is made up of 16 amino acids. The CDR3 nucleotides are TGCAGCGTTGAGGGGGGAGATTGGGGTGATAATTCACCCCTCCACTTT. It is translated as CSVEGGDWGDNSPLHF.

CDR3 nucleotide sequence: TGTGCCAGCAGCCCAGAAGTTGGAAGGAGATACACTGAAGCTTTCTTT. Protein: CASSPEVGRRYTEAFF. The V and J genes are TRBV7-2 and TRBJ1-1; D is uncertain. The CDR3 length is 16 residues. V was shortened by 5 bases and J by 3 bases, with 19 bases between the two germline ends. In germline, CDR1 is SGHTA, CDR2 FQGNSA.

The gene calls are TRBV9 and TRBJ2-7, with 9 bases matching TRBD2. CDR1 and CDR2 (germline): SGDLS, YYNGEE. The CDR3 loop spans 15 amino acids. J gave up 1 base and V 3 bases, and 5 bases lay outside the gene matches. CDR3 DNA sequence: TGTGCCAGCAGCGCGCTAGCGGGACGATCCTACGAGCAGTACTTC. It is translated as CASSALAGRSYEQYF.

The V and J genes are TRBV15 and TRBJ1-2; D is unclear. Between the trimmed V and J ends, which lost 5 bases and 2 bases, there was a span of 15 bases. CDR3 length: 15 residues. CDR1 is LNHNV and CDR2 is YYDKDF in the germline V gene (reference sequence). DNA for the CDR3: TGTGCCACCAGCTCCAGAGAGCACGGAAACTATGGCTACACCTTC. Translated, it gives CATSSREHGNYGYTF.

The V call is TRBV6-8, the J call TRBJ2-7; 11 nucleotides match TRBD2. Germline CDR1 and CDR2: MNHGY and SAAAGT. V gave up 5 bases and J gave up 0 bases; unmatched junction bases: 6. The length of the CDR3 is 16 residues. CDR3 amino acids: CASSTRLAGSSYEQYF. In nucleotides, the CDR3 is TGTGCCAGCAGTACTCGACTAGCGGGGAGCTCCTACGAGCAGTACTTC.

The gene calls are TRBV2 and TRBJ1-1; D gene uncertain. CDR3 size: 15 residues. Germline CDR1 SNHLY, CDR2 FYNNEI. V lost 1 base and J lost 1, with 10 bases in between. CDR3 residues: CASSEGRGSNTEAFF. The DNA for the CDR3 is TGTGCCAGCAGTGAAGGGAGAGGCTCGAACACTGAAGCTTTCTTT.

The V and J genes are TRBV9 and TRBJ1-1; D might be TRBD1 (6 bases). The CDR3 covers 14 residues. V was clipped by 4 bases and J by 4 bases, with 14 bases between them. Germline CDR1 SGDLS, CDR2 YYNGEE. As DNA, the CDR3 is TGTGCCAGCAGCTCACAGGGTCCGGGCACTGAAGCTTTCTTT. Protein sequence: CASSSQGPGTEAFF. The variable domain in full, with the rest retrieved from reference TRBV9 and TRBJ1-1, is DSGVTQTPKHLITATGQRVTLRCSPRSGDLSVYWYQQSLDQGLQFLIQYYNGEERAKGNILERFSAQQFPDLHSELNLSSLELGDSALYFCASSSQGPGTEAFFGQGTRLTVV.

The chain links TRBV7-8 to TRBJ2-1; possible D gene TRBD2, 5 bases. This CDR3 region has 16 residues. The V and J ends lost 5 bases and 7 bases respectively, with 21 bases between them. Germline V gene sequence: CDR1 SGHVS, CDR2 FQNEAQ. The CDR3 region has the DNA TGTGCCAGCAGCCAAAAGCGGCCCCCCTACGAGAATGAGCAGTTCTTC. This gives the protein CASSQKRPPYENEQFF.

The rearrangement joins TRBV27 to TRBJ1-4, with 7 bases fitting TRBD1. Germline CDR1 is MNHEY and CDR2 is SMNVEV (reference sequence). The CDR3 sequence is 16 residues long. Trimming took 4 bases from V and 0 from J; bases not matched to a gene: 5. This CDR3 reads CASSWDQGATNEKLFF. In DNA, the CDR3 is TGTGCCAGCAGTTGGGATCAGGGGGCAACTAATGAAAAACTGTTTTTT.

With regard to this clone: Sequence at one end of the junction differs from germline and may be a read error. This sequence joins TRBV25-1 and TRBJ2-5, with D perhaps matching TRBD1 (6 bases). The CDR3 is 12 amino acids. CDR1 and CDR2 from the germline V gene are MGHDK and SYGVNS. The DNA for the CDR3 is TGTGCCTGCAGGGGTTTGAGAGAGACCCAGTACTTC. It translates to CACRGLRETQYF.

V gene TRBV4-1 combines with J gene TRBJ1-4; the D gene is possibly TRBD1 (6 bases). Trimming removed 4 bases from V and 4 bases from J, with 13 bases in between. Per germline, CDR1 MGHRA and CDR2 YSYEKL. The CDR3 extends over 15 amino acids. As DNA, the CDR3 is TGCGCCAGCAGCCGAAGGGGGGACCATAATGAAAAACTGTTTTTT. It yields the protein CASSRRGDHNEKLFF.

The chain employs TRBV5-1 and TRBJ2-3; D may correspond to TRBD1 or TRBD2 (5 bases each). This CDR3 is built from 16 residues. V was shortened by 4 bases and J by 3 bases, with 18 bases between the two germline ends. The germline V gene has CDR1 SGHRS and CDR2 YFSETQ. CDR3: CASSQPITGGTDTQYF. CDR3 coding DNA: TGCGCCAGCAGCCAACCTATTACTGGGGGTACAGATACGCAGTATTTT.

This chain links TRBV2 with TRBJ1-4; D is undetermined. The CDR3 sequence is 15 residues long. Germline CDR1 reads SNHLY; CDR2 reads FYNNEI. Trimming pared 3 bases from V and 5 bases from J, leaving 13 bases between. CDR3 region: CASSDDEDGNEKLFF. The CDR3 region has the DNA TGTGCCAGCAGTGACGACGAGGACGGAAATGAAAAACTGTTTTTT.

The chain carries TRBV2 and TRBJ1-1; D is perhaps TRBD1 (5 bases). The CDR3 has 13 residues. The germline gives CDR1 SNHLY, CDR2 FYNNEI. With 4 bases removed from V and 5 bases from J, the gap between germline ends came to 11 bases. CDR3 sequence: CASSGGAGTEAFF. For the CDR3, the DNA is TGTGCCAGCAGTGGGGGCGCCGGTACTGAAGCTTTCTTT.

The V gene is TRBV18, the J gene TRBJ2-7; TRBD1 matches 7 bases. V gave up 4 bases and J gave up 4 bases; unmatched junction bases: 7. Germline loops: CDR1 KGHSH, CDR2 LQKENI. The CDR3 loop spans 14 amino acids. CDR3 sequence (DNA): TGTGCCAGCTCACAACAGGGGAATAATTACGAGCAGTACTTC. This translates into CASSQQGNNYEQYF.

This chain uses TRBV6-6 with TRBJ1-1; 9 nucleotides line up with TRBD1. V lost 5 bases to trimming and J lost 0 bases; unmatched junction nucleotides: 13. Germline V gives CDR1 MNHNY, CDR2 SVGAGI (reference sequence). The CDR3 consists of 18 residues. The CDR3 nucleotides are TGTGCCAGCAGTCATTACCTCACAGGGGGCATGGTGAACACTGAAGCTTTCTTT. Translation: CASSHYLTGGMVNTEAFF.

The chain employs TRBV20-1 and TRBJ2-3; the D is unclear. V was clipped by 1 base and J by 4 bases, with 3 bases between them. CDR1 and CDR2 from the germline V gene are DFQATT and SNEGSKA (reference sequence). The CDR3 totals 11 residues. For the CDR3, the DNA is TGCAGTGCTAGAGCTCCAGATACGCAGTATTTT. Encoded protein: CSARAPDTQYF.